A single sample is the source of the 5 T cell receptor beta chains below, sequenced in a study of control samples from healthy donors and cancer patients. The protocol was immunoSEQ multiplex PCR, while the TCRdb copy is restricted to in-frame clones and leaves out a portion. The sample lists over 150,000 clones, roughly 94% seen once, with about 1.4% in the top ten. Sequences were obtained from blood. Every receptor here comes from a woman between 18 and 29 years old in good health.

Of note for this clone: One junction end does not reproduce the germline sequence, and a read error may be involved. The rearrangement links TRBV7-7 to TRBJ1-6; possibly TRBD1 for D (5 bases). The CDR3 spans 17 residues. Germline CDR1 reads SSHAT; CDR2 reads FNYEAQ (reference sequence). CDR3 amino acids: CASSLTTPGSGNSPLHF. Here the CDR3 DNA reads TGTGCTAGCAGCCTCACGACCCCAGGGTCGGGCAATTCACCCCTCCACTTT.

The chain is built from TRBV9 and TRBJ1-3; D call uncertain. This CDR3 spans 11 amino acids. In germline, CDR1 is SGDLS, CDR2 YYNGEE. V gave up 3 bases and J gave up 8 bases, with 6 bases separating them. In DNA form, the CDR3 reads TGTGCCAGCAGCGCCGGGGACACCATATATTTT. Its translation is CASSAGDTIYF.

This chain connects TRBV9 to TRBJ1-6; D is unclear. Germline lookup yields CDR1 SGDLS and CDR2 YYNGEE. V gave up 0 bases and J gave up 10 bases, with 8 bases separating them. The CDR3 covers 13 residues. The CDR3 coding sequence is TGTGCCAGCAGCGTAGGGACCCGGTCACCCCTCCACTTT. Translated: CASSVGTRSPLHF. The full variable domain, rest sourced from reference TRBV9 and TRBJ1-6, is DSGVTQTPKHLITATGQRVTLRCSPRSGDLSVYWYQQSLDQGLQFLIQYYNGEERAKGNILERFSAQQFPDLHSELNLSSLELGDSALYFCASSVGTRSPLHFGNGTRLTVT.

The chain carries TRBV5-1 and TRBJ2-3; D remains ambiguous. The CDR3 length is 11 residues. V dropped 4 bases and J dropped 2 bases, with 2 bases sitting between them. Germline values: CDR1 SGHRS, CDR2 YFSETQ. CDR3 protein: CASSDTDTQYF. The DNA of the CDR3 is TGCGCCAGCAGCGACACAGATACGCAGTATTTT.

This chain uses TRBV9 with TRBJ2-1; D is ambiguous. CDR1 is SGDLS, CDR2 YYNGEE, per germline. Trimming left V 1 base short and J 4 bases short, with 6 bases between. The CDR3 loop spans 13 amino acids. CDR3 residues: CASSVPPYNEQFF. In DNA form, the CDR3 reads TGTGCCAGCAGCGTACCTCCTTACAATGAGCAGTTCTTC.